This TCR beta chain was retrieved from a study of blood T cells in healthy people across ages (dated by TCRdb to between 2014 and 2016). Context from the whole study: In model experiments, template switching captured about one uniquely barcoded TCR beta cDNA molecule for every two T cells. To avoid experimental bias, donors of different ages were distributed randomly across sequencing lanes. Using deep sequencing normalized with unique cDNA molecular identifiers, the study measured how TCR beta repertoire diversity changes with age. The donors were split into four age groups: young (average 16 years), middle-aged (39), aged (about 56) and long-lived (about 82). The study analyzed two additional independent replicas of 1 million unique cDNA reads from the same blood draw for two donors, one aged 18 to 30 and one aged 80 or older. General findings and caveats noted by the study authors: Because donor CMV infection status was unknown, age-related changes in expanded clonotypes were potentially confounded. Estimates of total diversity based on one million sequenced T cells were regarded as lower bounds and as underestimates. Since profiling was done on bulk unsorted PBMCs, naive and antigen-experienced compartments could not be conclusively compared. A strong correlation was found between observed TCR beta diversity and the percentage of naive T cells measured by flow cytometry. Compared with the aged group, the long-lived group had more naive CD4+ T cells, fewer expanded clones and increased TCR diversity, a pattern suggesting age selection. Observed TCR beta diversity per million T cells fell roughly linearly with age, and a significant reduction was already apparent by age around 44.

The donors were about 40 Caucasian individuals from Russia, aged 6 to 90 years, who were systemically healthy. Ten milliliters of peripheral blood were drawn from each donor into EDTA-treated Vacutainer tubes. Ficoll-Paque density-gradient centrifugation was used to isolate PBMCs, with at least 6.5 million per sample. Total RNA, at least 6 micrograms per sample, was extracted from PBMCs with Trizol reagent. The percentages of naive CD45RAhigh/CD27high T cells were determined by flow cytometry on a PBMC aliquot from every donor. As regards this clonotype: The clone's antigen remains unknown. The record has no base qualities; no much larger clone is one base away.

The germline V gene encodes CDR1 SGDLS and CDR2 YYNGEE. Trimming costs V 0 bases and J 2 bases, and their ends lie 8 bases apart. The CDR3, cysteine through phenylalanine, is 15 amino acids long. Of all the DNA, just the CDR3 is kept, 45 bases in frame from base 1. The library was produced with 5' RACE. The run used an Illumina HiSeq 2500. A second PCR of roughly 7 to 12 cycles was run with a J-beta primer mix and a sample-barcoded 5' primer. A template-switch 5' adaptor carrying 12 random nucleotides introduced a unique molecular identifier onto each TCR beta cDNA molecule. Each sample yielded at least 2.5 million CDR3-containing paired-end reads. All of the RNA was converted into first-strand cDNA using the Mint cDNA synthesis kit, with a TRBC-specific oligonucleotide serving as the primer. After uracil-DNA glycosylase treatment, a first 18-cycle PCR used universal primers M1SS and BC2_uni_R on all cDNA. In the authors' own workflow: For normalization, 1 million high-quality reads were randomly selected from each sample, with every read carrying a distinct molecular identifier. Instead of being binned into consensus sequences, reads that shared molecular identifiers were thrown out. MiTCR, run with a Q25 quality threshold and the strictest error-elimination algorithm, handled CDR3 identification, clonotype clustering and error correction. A nonparametric unseen species model with Euler transformation was used to estimate a lower bound on total TCR beta diversity. The public sequencing data were trimmed at Q25 with fastp and processed into clonotypes with MiXCR by TCRdb, which kept only in-frame beta chains. CDR3 protein sequences are deduplicated, and each keeps its most common genes and DNA. TCRdb's processing, not the authors' own work, is the source of the V and J calls. The sample includes over 950,000 distinct CDR3 sequences, with roughly two fifths observed a single time. The ten largest clones add up to about an eighth of the sample.

This receptor chain uses TRBV9 and TRBJ1-4; the D gene cannot be resolved reliably. The TCR was taken from a man aged 18 to 30 in good health. The specimen was blood. The CDR3 protein sequence reads: CASSVGHSTNEKLFF. The nucleotides are TGTGCCAGCAGCGTAGGACACAGTACTAATGAAAAACTGTTTTTT.